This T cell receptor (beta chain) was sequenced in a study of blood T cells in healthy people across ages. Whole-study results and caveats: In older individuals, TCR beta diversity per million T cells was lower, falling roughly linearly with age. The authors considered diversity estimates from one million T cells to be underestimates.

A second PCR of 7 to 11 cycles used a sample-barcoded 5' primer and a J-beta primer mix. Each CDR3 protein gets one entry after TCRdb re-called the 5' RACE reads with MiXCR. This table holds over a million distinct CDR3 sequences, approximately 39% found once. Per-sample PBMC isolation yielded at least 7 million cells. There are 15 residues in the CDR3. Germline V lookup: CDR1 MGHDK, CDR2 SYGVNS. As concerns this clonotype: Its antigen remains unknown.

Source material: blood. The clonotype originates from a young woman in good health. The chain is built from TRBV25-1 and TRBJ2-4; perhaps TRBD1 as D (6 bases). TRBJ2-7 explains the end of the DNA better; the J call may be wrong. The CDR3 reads CASSYVRGGTYEQYF. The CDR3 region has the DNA TGTGCCAGCAGTTATGTTAGAGGGGGAACCTACGAGCAGTACTTC.